The sequence of this T cell receptor beta chain was determined in a study of blood T cell repertoires in COVID-19. Study information: Acute and convalescent COVID-19 samples came from the United States, Italy and Spain.

The CDR3 contains 16 residues. From germline, CDR1 is MNHEY and CDR2 SVGEGT. Unmatched junction bases numbered 7, after V lost 5 bases and J lost 0 bases. TCRdb keeps only in-frame clones here, not all; method: immunoSEQ multiplex PCR. The sample yields about 120,000 clones, 65% to 85% seen once. Sequencing used PBMCs or T cells enriched from blood (not recorded which). The chain links TRBV6-2 or TRBV6-3 to TRBJ1-5, with TRBD1 identical over 7 bases. The source of this sequence is a woman in her twenties or thirties who had recovered from COVID-19. Here the CDR3 DNA reads TGTGCCAGCAGTCCCCCCGGGACAGCTAGCAATCAGCCCCAGCATTTT. It is translated as CASSPPGTASNQPQHF.